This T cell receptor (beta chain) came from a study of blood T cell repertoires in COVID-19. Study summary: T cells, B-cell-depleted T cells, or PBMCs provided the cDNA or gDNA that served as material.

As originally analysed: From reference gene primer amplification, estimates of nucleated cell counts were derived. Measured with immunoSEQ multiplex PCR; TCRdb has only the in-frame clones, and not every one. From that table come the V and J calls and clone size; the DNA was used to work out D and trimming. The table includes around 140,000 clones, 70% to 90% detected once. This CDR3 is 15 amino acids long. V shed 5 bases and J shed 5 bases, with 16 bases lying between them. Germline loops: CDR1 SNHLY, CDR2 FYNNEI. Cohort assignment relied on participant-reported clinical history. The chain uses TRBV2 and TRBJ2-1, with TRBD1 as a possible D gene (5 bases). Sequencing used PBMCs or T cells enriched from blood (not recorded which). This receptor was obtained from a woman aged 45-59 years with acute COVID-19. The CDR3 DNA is TGTGCCAGCAGTAGGGGATTTGCTGATAACAATGAGCAGTTCTTC. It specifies CASSRGFADNNEQFF.